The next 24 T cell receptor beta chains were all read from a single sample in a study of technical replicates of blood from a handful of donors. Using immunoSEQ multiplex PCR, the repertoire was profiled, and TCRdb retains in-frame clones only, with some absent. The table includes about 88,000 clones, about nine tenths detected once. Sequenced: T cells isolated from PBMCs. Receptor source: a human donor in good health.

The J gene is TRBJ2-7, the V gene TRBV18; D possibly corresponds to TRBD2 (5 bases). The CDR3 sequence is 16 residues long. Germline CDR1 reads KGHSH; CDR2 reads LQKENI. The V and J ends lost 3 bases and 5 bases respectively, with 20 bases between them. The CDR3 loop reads CASSPYRDPKRDEQYF. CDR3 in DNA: TGTGCCAGCTCACCCTACCGGGATCCTAAGCGCGACGAGCAGTACTTC.

The CDR3 reads CATKVAEPYGYTF. DNA for the CDR3: TGTGCCACCAAGGTAGCCGAACCCTATGGCTACACCTTC. The chain is built from TRBV15 and TRBJ1-2; no firm D call. Per the germline V gene, CDR1 is LNHNV and CDR2 is YYDKDF (reference sequence). The CDR3 is 13 residues long. The V and J ends lost 7 bases and 4 bases respectively, with 13 bases between them.

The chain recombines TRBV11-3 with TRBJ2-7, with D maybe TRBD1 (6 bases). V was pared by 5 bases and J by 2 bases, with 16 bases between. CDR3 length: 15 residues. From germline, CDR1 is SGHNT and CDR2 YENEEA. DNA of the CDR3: TGTGCCAGCAGCACCAGAGGGACAAACACCTACGAGCAGTACTTC. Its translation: CASSTRGTNTYEQYF.

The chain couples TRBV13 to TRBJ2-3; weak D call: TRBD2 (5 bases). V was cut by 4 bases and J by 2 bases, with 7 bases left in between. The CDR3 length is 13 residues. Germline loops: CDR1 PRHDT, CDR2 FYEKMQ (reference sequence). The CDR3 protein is CASSSLVTDTQYF. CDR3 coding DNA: TGTGCCAGCAGCTCACTAGTCACAGATACGCAGTATTTT.

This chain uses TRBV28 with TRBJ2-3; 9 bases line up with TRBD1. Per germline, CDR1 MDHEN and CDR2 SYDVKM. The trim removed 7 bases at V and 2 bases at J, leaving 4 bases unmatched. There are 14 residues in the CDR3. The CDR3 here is CASTDRGITDTQYF. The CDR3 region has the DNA TGTGCCAGCACCGACAGGGGGATCACAGATACGCAGTATTTT.

CDR3 residues: CASSHPADSGTYEQYF. The CDR3 DNA reads TGCGCCAGCAGCCACCCGGCTGACAGTGGGACTTACGAGCAGTACTTC. The chain couples TRBV4-1 to TRBJ2-7; possibly TRBD2 for D (6 bases). Germline V gene data show CDR1 as MGHRA and CDR2 as YSYEKL. With 3 bases removed from V and 4 bases from J, the gap between germline ends came to 19 bases. This CDR3 is 16 amino acids long.

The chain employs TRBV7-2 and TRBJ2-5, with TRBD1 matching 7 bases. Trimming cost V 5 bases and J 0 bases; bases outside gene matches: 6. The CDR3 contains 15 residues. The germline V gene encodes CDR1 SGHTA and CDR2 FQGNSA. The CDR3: CASSIKQGYQETQYF. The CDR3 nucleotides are TGTGCCAGCAGCATTAAACAGGGGTACCAAGAGACCCAGTACTTC.

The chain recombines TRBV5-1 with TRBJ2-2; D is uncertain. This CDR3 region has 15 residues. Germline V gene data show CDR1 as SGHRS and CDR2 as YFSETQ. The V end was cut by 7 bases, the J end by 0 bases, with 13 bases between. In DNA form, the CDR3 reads TGCGCCAGCCGATCAGGCAGCCCGAACACCGGGGAGCTGTTTTTT. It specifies CASRSGSPNTGELFF.

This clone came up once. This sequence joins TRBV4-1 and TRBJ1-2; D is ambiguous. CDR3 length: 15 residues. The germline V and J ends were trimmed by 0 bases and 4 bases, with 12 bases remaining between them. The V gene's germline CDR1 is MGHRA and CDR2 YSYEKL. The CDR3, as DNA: TGCGCCAGCAGCCAAGAGCAGGCGAATCCCTATGGCTACACCTTC. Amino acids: CASSQEQANPYGYTF.

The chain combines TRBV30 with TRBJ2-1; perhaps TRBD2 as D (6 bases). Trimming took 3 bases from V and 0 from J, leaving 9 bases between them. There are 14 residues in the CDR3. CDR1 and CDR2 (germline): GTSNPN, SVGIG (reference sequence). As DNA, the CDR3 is TGTGCCTGGAGCCTAGCGATCTCCTACAATGAGCAGTTCTTC. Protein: CAWSLAISYNEQFF.

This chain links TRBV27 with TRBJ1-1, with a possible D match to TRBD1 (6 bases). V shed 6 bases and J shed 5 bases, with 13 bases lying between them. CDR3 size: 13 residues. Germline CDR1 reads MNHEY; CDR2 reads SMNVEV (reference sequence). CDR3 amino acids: CASRNRVGTEAFF. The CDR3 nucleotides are TGTGCCAGCAGGAACAGGGTGGGAACTGAAGCTTTCTTT.

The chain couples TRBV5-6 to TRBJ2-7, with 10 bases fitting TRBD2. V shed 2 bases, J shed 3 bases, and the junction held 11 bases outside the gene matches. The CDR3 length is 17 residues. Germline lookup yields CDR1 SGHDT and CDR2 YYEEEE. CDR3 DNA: TGTGCCAGCAGCTTTTTTCATCTTACTAGCGGGGTCTACGAGCAGTACTTC. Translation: CASSFFHLTSGVYEQYF.

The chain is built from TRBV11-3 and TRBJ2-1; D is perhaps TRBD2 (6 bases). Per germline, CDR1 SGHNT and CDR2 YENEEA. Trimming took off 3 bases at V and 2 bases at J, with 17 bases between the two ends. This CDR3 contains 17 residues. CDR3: CASSLRFGGPTYNEQFF. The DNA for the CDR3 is TGTGCCAGCAGCTTGCGATTTGGAGGGCCTACCTACAATGAGCAGTTCTTC.

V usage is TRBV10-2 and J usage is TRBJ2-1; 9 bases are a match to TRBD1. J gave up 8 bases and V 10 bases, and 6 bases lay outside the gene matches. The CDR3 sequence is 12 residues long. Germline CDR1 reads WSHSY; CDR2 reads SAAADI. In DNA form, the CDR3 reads TGCGCCACTGGGACAGGGTCTGATGAGCAGTTCTTC. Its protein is CATGTGSDEQFF.

CDR3 loop: CASSPGGNRRNTIYF. In DNA form, the CDR3 reads TGCGCCAGCTCTCCAGGGGGGAACCGACGAAACACCATATATTTT. The chain joins TRBV5-1 to TRBJ1-3; 7 nucleotides agree with TRBD1. The CDR3 spans 15 residues. Looked up from germline, CDR1 is SGHRS and CDR2 is YFSETQ. V shed 7 bases and J 5 bases; nucleotides not matched to a gene: 12.

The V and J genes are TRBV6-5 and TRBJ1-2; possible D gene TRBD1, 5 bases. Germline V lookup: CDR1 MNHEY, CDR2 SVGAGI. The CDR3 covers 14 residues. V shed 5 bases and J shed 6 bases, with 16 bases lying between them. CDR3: CASSPQTVRHGYTF. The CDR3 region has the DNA TGTGCCAGCAGTCCCCAGACAGTCAGACATGGCTACACCTTC.

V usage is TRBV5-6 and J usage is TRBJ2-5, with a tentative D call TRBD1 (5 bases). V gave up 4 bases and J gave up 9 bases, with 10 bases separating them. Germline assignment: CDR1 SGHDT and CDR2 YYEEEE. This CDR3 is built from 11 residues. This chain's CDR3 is CASSRGHSQYF. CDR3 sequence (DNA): TGTGCCAGCAGCCGAGGACATTCCCAGTACTTC.

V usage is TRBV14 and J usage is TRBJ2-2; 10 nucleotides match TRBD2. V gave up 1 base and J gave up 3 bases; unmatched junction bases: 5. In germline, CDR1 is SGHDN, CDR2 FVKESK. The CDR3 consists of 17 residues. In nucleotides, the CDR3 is TGTGCCAGCAGCCAAGGTCTAGCGGGAGTTTACACCGGGGAGCTGTTTTTT. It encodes CASSQGLAGVYTGELFF.

CDR3 sequence (DNA): TGTGCCAGCAGTGTTGAGAATAGGAGGGACTATGGCTACACCTTC. Its protein product is CASSVENRRDYGYTF. The chain carries TRBV6-1 and TRBJ1-2; D uncertain. Trimming took off 4 bases at V and 3 bases at J, with 15 bases between the two ends. The CDR3 has 15 amino acids. Looked up from germline, CDR1 is MNHNS and CDR2 is SASEGT.

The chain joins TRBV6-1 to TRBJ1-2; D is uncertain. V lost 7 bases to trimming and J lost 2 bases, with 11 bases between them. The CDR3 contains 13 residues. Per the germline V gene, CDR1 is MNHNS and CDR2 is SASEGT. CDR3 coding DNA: TGTGCCAGCACCCTGACAAGGAACTATGGCTACACCTTC. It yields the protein CASTLTRNYGYTF.

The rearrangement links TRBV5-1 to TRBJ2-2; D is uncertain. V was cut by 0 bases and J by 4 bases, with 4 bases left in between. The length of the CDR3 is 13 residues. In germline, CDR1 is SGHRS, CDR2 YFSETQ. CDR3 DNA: TGCGCCAGCAGCTTGGCCGGCACCGGGGAGCTGTTTTTT. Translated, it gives CASSLAGTGELFF. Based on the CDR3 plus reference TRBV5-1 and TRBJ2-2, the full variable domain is KAGVTQTPRYLIKTRGQQVTLSCSPISGHRSVSWYQQTPGQGLQFLFEYFSETQRNKGNFPGRFSGRQFSNSRSEMNVSTLELGDSALYLCASSLAGTGELFFGEGSRLTVL.

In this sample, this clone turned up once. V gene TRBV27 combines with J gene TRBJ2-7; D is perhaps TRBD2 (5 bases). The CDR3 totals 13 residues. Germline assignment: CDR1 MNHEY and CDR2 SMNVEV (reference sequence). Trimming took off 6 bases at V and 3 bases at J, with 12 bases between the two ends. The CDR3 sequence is CASRRTDFYEQYF. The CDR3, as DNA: TGTGCCAGCAGAAGGACGGACTTCTACGAGCAGTACTTC.

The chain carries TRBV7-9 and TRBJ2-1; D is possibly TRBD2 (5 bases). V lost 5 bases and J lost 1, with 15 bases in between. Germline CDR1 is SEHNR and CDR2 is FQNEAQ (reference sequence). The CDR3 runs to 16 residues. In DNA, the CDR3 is TGTGCCAGCAGCCGGACGAGGGCCTATTCCTACAATGAGCAGTTCTTC. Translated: CASSRTRAYSYNEQFF.

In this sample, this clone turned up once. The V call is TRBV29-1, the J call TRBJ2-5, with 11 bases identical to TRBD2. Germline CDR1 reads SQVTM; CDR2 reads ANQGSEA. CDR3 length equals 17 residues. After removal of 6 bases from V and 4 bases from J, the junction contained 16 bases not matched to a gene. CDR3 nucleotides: TGCAGCGTGTGGGGGATAGAAACTAGCGGGAGTCTAGAGACCCAGTACTTC. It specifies CSVWGIETSGSLETQYF. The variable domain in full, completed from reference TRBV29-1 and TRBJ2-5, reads SAVISQKPSRDICQRGTSLTIQCQVDSQVTMMFWYRQQPGQSLTLIATANQGSEATYESGFVIDKFPISRPNLTFSTLTVSNMSPEDSSIYLCSVWGIETSGSLETQYFGPGTRLLVL.